This T cell receptor (beta chain) was found in a study of post-analysis software for immune sequencing data. Looking at the study overall: Included courses were relapsing-remitting and secondary progressive multiple sclerosis; progressive-relapsing multiple sclerosis was also included.

Regarding the study as a whole: The five TRBV segments detected at higher frequency in patients than in controls included TRBV5-6, TRBV5-1 and TRBV20-1. Batch-mates among the samples co-clustered strongly by F measure. Significantly lower normalized Chao1 diversity was seen in multiple sclerosis patients than in controls.

CDR1 is DFQATT and CDR2 is SNEGSKA in the germline V gene (reference sequence). The CDR3 extends over 13 amino acids. After removal of 1 base from V and 4 bases from J, the junction contained 2 bases not matched to a gene. Unique molecular identifiers featured in each of the TCR beta cDNA libraries. Starting from roughly 1.1 to 9.2 million T cells, the study yielded 460,000 or so cDNA molecules. TCRdb ran MiXCR on the PCR reads and lists one entry per CDR3 protein. The profile shows some 690,000 distinct CDR3 sequences, 25% to 30% of them singletons. This clonotype was found a few times. The antigen remains undetermined.

The sequenced sample was blood. The chain is built from TRBV20-1 and TRBJ1-1; 8 nucleotides line up with TRBD1. This sequence was found in a girl aged 5 to 17 with multiple sclerosis. In nucleotides, the CDR3 is TGCAGTGCTAGAGTCACAGGGGGCACTGAAGCTTTCTTT. Encoded protein: CSARVTGGTEAFF.